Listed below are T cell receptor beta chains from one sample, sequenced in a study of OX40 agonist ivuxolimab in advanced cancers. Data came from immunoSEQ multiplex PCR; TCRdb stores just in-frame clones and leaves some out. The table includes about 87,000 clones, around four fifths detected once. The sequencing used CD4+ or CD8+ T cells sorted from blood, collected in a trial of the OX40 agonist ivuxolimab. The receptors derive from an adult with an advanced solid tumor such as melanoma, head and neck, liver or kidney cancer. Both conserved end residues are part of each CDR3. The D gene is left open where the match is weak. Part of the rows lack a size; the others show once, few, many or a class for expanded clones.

CDR3 protein: CAWRDRGRDYGYTF; CDR3 DNA: TGTGCCTGGAGGGACAGGGGACGGGACTATGGCTACACCTTC; J gene: TRBJ1-2; V gene: TRBV30; D gene: TRBD1; clone size: few
CDR3 protein: CASSSGRGNTIYF; CDR3 DNA: TGTGCCAGCAGCTCAGGGCGGGGAAACACCATATATTTT; J gene: TRBJ1-3; V gene: TRBV11-2; D gene: NA; clone size: NA
CDR3 protein: CASSVPQGAGNTIYF; CDR3 DNA: TGCGCCAGCAGCGTACCTCAGGGGGCTGGAAACACCATATATTTT; J gene: TRBJ1-3; V gene: TRBV5-1; D gene: TRBD1; clone size: NA
CDR3 protein: CASSLTGTSGAGDTQYF; CDR3 DNA: TGTGCCAGCAGCCTCACCGGGACTAGCGGGGCGGGGGATACGCAGTATTTT; J gene: TRBJ2-3; V gene: TRBV7-2; D gene: TRBD2; clone size: NA
CDR3 protein: CASSLVPLAGRNEQFF; CDR3 DNA: TGTGCCAGCAGCTTAGTACCACTAGCGGGACGGAATGAGCAGTTCTTC; J gene: TRBJ2-1; V gene: TRBV7-2; D gene: TRBD2; clone size: NA
CDR3 protein: CSAGTATLGFTF; CDR3 DNA: TGCAGCGCGGGGACAGCTACTTTAGGATTCACCTTC; J gene: TRBJ1-2; V gene: TRBV29-1; D gene: TRBD1; clone size: NA
CDR3 protein: CASSPTRQTNTEAFF; CDR3 DNA: TGTGCCAGCTCACCCACCCGACAGACGAACACTGAAGCTTTCTTT; J gene: TRBJ1-1; V gene: TRBV18; D gene: NA; clone size: NA
CDR3 protein: CAAGGTLNLQYF; CDR3 DNA: TGTGCCGCAGGTGGGACCTTAAATCTTCAGTACTTC; J gene: TRBJ2-4; V gene: TRBV6-5; D gene: NA; clone size: once
CDR3 protein: CASSLQRITDTQYF; CDR3 DNA: TGTGCCAGCAGCTTACAGAGAATCACAGATACGCAGTATTTT; J gene: TRBJ2-3; V gene: TRBV11-1; D gene: NA; clone size: NA
CDR3 protein: CASSIDGWNNYGYTF; CDR3 DNA: TGTGCCAGTAGTATTGACGGGTGGAATAACTATGGCTACACCTTC; J gene: TRBJ1-2; V gene: TRBV19; D gene: NA; clone size: NA
CDR3 protein: CASRAGGIAKNIQYF; CDR3 DNA: TGTGCCAGCAGAGCCGGGGGGATAGCCAAAAACATTCAGTACTTC; J gene: TRBJ2-4; V gene: TRBV6-5; D gene: TRBD2; clone size: once
CDR3 protein: CASSESATGLIGNTIYF; CDR3 DNA: TGTGCCAGCAGTGAATCCGCTACAGGTCTTATCGGAAACACCATATATTTT; J gene: TRBJ1-3; V gene: TRBV2; D gene: NA; clone size: NA
CDR3 protein: CASKTEEPGFHYNEQFF; CDR3 DNA: TGTGCCAGCAAAACCGAAGAGCCAGGTTTCCACTACAATGAGCAGTTCTTC; J gene: TRBJ2-1; V gene: TRBV2; D gene: NA; clone size: NA
CDR3 protein: CASSPSAGTNEKLFF; CDR3 DNA: TGTGCCAGCTCACCGTCTGCGGGTACTAATGAAAAACTGTTTTTT; J gene: TRBJ1-4; V gene: TRBV18; D gene: NA; clone size: NA
CDR3 protein: CASSSRVGETQYF; CDR3 DNA: TGTGCCAGTAGTAGCAGGGTTGGCGAGACCCAGTACTTC; J gene: TRBJ2-5; V gene: TRBV19; D gene: NA; clone size: NA
CDR3 protein: CAISETTGDPETQYF; CDR3 DNA: TGTGCCATCAGTGAGACAACAGGGGACCCAGAGACCCAGTACTTC; J gene: TRBJ2-5; V gene: TRBV10-3; D gene: TRBD1; clone size: NA
CDR3 protein: CASSQGEGRGYYGYTF; CDR3 DNA: TGCGCCAGCAGCCAAGGGGAGGGACGGGGGTACTATGGCTACACCTTC; J gene: TRBJ1-2; V gene: TRBV4-3; D gene: NA; clone size: NA
CDR3 protein: CASSPARGTPNSYEQYF; CDR3 DNA: TGTGCCAGCTCACCGGCTCGAGGGACACCCAACTCCTACGAGCAGTACTTC; J gene: TRBJ2-7; V gene: TRBV18; D gene: NA; clone size: NA
CDR3 protein: CASSFVDRGNTEAFF; CDR3 DNA: TGTGCCAGCAGCTTCGTCGACAGGGGGAACACTGAAGCTTTCTTT; J gene: TRBJ1-1; V gene: TRBV9; D gene: TRBD1; clone size: NA
CDR3 protein: CASSEDAGSQETQYF; CDR3 DNA: TGTGCCAGCAGTGAAGATGCGGGGAGCCAAGAGACCCAGTACTTC; J gene: TRBJ2-5; V gene: TRBV2; D gene: NA; clone size: NA
CDR3 protein: CASSPDPGTYQETQYF; CDR3 DNA: TGTGCCAGCAGCCCAGATCCGGGGACGTACCAAGAGACCCAGTACTTC; J gene: TRBJ2-5; V gene: TRBV5-4; D gene: NA; clone size: once
CDR3 protein: CASSGQWANEKLFF; CDR3 DNA: TGTGCCAGCAGCGGACAATGGGCTAATGAAAAACTGTTTTTT; J gene: TRBJ1-4; V gene: TRBV6-1; D gene: NA; clone size: few
CDR3 protein: CASSPGPGAFAEAFF; CDR3 DNA: TGTGCCAGCAGCCCAGGTCCGGGGGCTTTCGCTGAAGCTTTCTTT; J gene: TRBJ1-1; V gene: TRBV7-9; D gene: NA; clone size: NA
CDR3 protein: CASSLAAGQPYNEQFF; CDR3 DNA: TGTGCCAGCAGCTTAGCAGCGGGACAGCCTTACAATGAGCAGTTCTTC; J gene: TRBJ2-1; V gene: TRBV7-2; D gene: NA; clone size: NA
CDR3 protein: CASSPRTGRETQYF; CDR3 DNA: TGTGCCAGCAGCCCGCGGACAGGGCGGGAGACCCAGTACTTC; J gene: TRBJ2-5; V gene: TRBV5-4; D gene: TRBD1; clone size: NA
CDR3 protein: CASSKVPRGLCMNTEAFF; CDR3 DNA: TGTGCCAGCAGCAAAGTACCCAGGGGGCTCTGCATGAACACTGAAGCTTTCTTT; J gene: TRBJ1-1; V gene: TRBV21-1; D gene: NA; clone size: NA
CDR3 protein: CASSQANTGELFF; CDR3 DNA: TGTGCCAGCAGCCAGGCAAACACCGGGGAGCTGTTTTTT; J gene: TRBJ2-2; V gene: TRBV14; D gene: NA; clone size: NA
CDR3 protein: CASSRGLAGKIQETQYF; CDR3 DNA: TGTGCCAGCAGCCGTGGACTAGCGGGAAAGATTCAAGAGACCCAGTACTTC; J gene: TRBJ2-5; V gene: TRBV7-8; D gene: TRBD2; clone size: NA
CDR3 protein: CASSKGEGPTDTQYF; CDR3 DNA: TGTGCCAGCAGCAAAGGCGAGGGTCCCACAGATACGCAGTATTTT; J gene: TRBJ2-3; V gene: TRBV21-1; D gene: NA; clone size: NA
CDR3 protein: CATWARGRNTEAFF; CDR3 DNA: TGTGCCACCTGGGCCAGGGGACGGAACACTGAAGCTTTCTTT; J gene: TRBJ1-1; V gene: TRBV19; D gene: NA; clone size: NA
CDR3 protein: CASSPGQINQPQHF; CDR3 DNA: TGTGCCAGCAGCCCGGGACAGATCAATCAGCCCCAGCATTTT; J gene: TRBJ1-5; V gene: TRBV7-2; D gene: TRBD1; clone size: NA
CDR3 protein: CASSGQGLGYTF; CDR3 DNA: TGTGCCAGCAGCGGACAGGGGTTGGGCTACACCTTC; J gene: TRBJ1-2; V gene: TRBV2; D gene: TRBD1; clone size: once
CDR3 protein: CASSSGQGDGYTF; CDR3 DNA: TGTGCCAGCTCATCAGGACAGGGAGATGGCTACACCTTC; J gene: TRBJ1-2; V gene: TRBV18; D gene: TRBD1; clone size: NA
CDR3 protein: CASRPRFGGPGELFF; CDR3 DNA: TGTGCCAGCAGGCCTCGATTCGGCGGCCCCGGGGAGCTGTTTTTT; J gene: TRBJ2-2; V gene: TRBV2; D gene: NA; clone size: NA
CDR3 protein: CASRRDYNTGELFF; CDR3 DNA: TGTGCCAGCAGACGGGACTACAACACCGGGGAGCTGTTTTTT; J gene: TRBJ2-2; V gene: TRBV6-5; D gene: TRBD2; clone size: NA
CDR3 protein: CASRAKQANYGYTF; CDR3 DNA: TGTGCCAGTAGAGCCAAGCAAGCTAACTATGGCTACACCTTC; J gene: TRBJ1-2; V gene: TRBV19; D gene: NA; clone size: NA
CDR3 protein: CASSPGETDTQYF; CDR3 DNA: TGTGCCAGCTCACCAGGGGAAACAGATACGCAGTATTTT; J gene: TRBJ2-3; V gene: TRBV18; D gene: NA; clone size: NA
CDR3 protein: CAWSTHRVGDYGYTF; CDR3 DNA: TGTGCCTGGAGCACCCACAGGGTGGGTGACTATGGCTACACCTTC; J gene: TRBJ1-2; V gene: TRBV30; D gene: NA; clone size: NA
CDR3 protein: CASSLAVASGGANEQFF; CDR3 DNA: TGTGCCAGCAGCTTGGCCGTGGCTAGCGGGGGGGCCAATGAGCAGTTCTTC; J gene: TRBJ2-1; V gene: TRBV5-4; D gene: TRBD2; clone size: NA
CDR3 protein: CASSFSQGLYSGNTIYF; CDR3 DNA: TGTGCCAGCAGCTTCAGTCAGGGGCTCTACTCTGGAAACACCATATATTTT; J gene: TRBJ1-3; V gene: TRBV7-2; D gene: NA; clone size: NA
CDR3 protein: CASSLDRVGETQYF; CDR3 DNA: TGCGCCAGCAGCTTGGACAGGGTGGGAGAGACCCAGTACTTC; J gene: TRBJ2-5; V gene: TRBV5-1; D gene: NA; clone size: NA
CDR3 protein: CASSGQGRAFF; CDR3 DNA: TGTGCCAGCAGCGGGCAGGGCAGAGCTTTCTTT; J gene: TRBJ1-1; V gene: TRBV9; D gene: NA; clone size: few
CDR3 protein: CASSVVWPTNTGELFF; CDR3 DNA: TGTGCCAGCAGTGTGGTCTGGCCAACGAACACCGGGGAGCTGTTTTTT; J gene: TRBJ2-2; V gene: TRBV6-4; D gene: NA; clone size: NA
CDR3 protein: CASSRGPLTYEQYF; CDR3 DNA: TGTGCTAGCAGCCGAGGTCCATTAACCTACGAGCAGTACTTC; J gene: TRBJ2-7; V gene: TRBV7-7; D gene: NA; clone size: NA
CDR3 protein: CASSPRTGGNEQFF; CDR3 DNA: TGTGCCAGCTCACCCAGGACAGGGGGCAATGAGCAGTTCTTC; J gene: TRBJ2-1; V gene: TRBV18; D gene: TRBD1; clone size: NA
CDR3 protein: CASSLLFQAGNTIYF; CDR3 DNA: TGTGCCAGCAGCTTGTTGTTCCAGGCTGGAAACACCATATATTTT; J gene: TRBJ1-3; V gene: TRBV5-6; D gene: NA; clone size: NA
CDR3 protein: CASSSVVGVRELFF; CDR3 DNA: TGTGCCAGCAGCTCAGTAGTTGGCGTCAGGGAGCTGTTTTTT; J gene: TRBJ2-2; V gene: TRBV6-5; D gene: NA; clone size: NA
CDR3 protein: CASSPREGDTQYF; CDR3 DNA: TGTGCCAGCAGCCCGCGTGAAGGGGATACGCAGTATTTT; J gene: TRBJ2-3; V gene: TRBV7-8; D gene: NA; clone size: NA
CDR3 protein: CASSPAGIRYGYTF; CDR3 DNA: TGTGCCAGCAGTCCTGCCGGGATAAGATATGGCTACACCTTC; J gene: TRBJ1-2; V gene: TRBV11-2; D gene: NA; clone size: NA
CDR3 protein: CASSIVGTVGYGYTF; CDR3 DNA: TGTGCCAGTAGTATAGTAGGGACCGTCGGATATGGCTACACCTTC; J gene: TRBJ1-2; V gene: TRBV19; D gene: NA; clone size: NA
CDR3 protein: CASSVRGSYNEQFF; CDR3 DNA: TGTGCCAGCAGTGTGAGGGGATCCTACAATGAGCAGTTCTTC; J gene: TRBJ2-1; V gene: TRBV2; D gene: NA; clone size: NA
CDR3 protein: CAWSAGTAGIGDTQYF; CDR3 DNA: TGTGCCTGGAGCGCAGGTACAGCGGGGATTGGAGATACGCAGTATTTT; J gene: TRBJ2-3; V gene: TRBV30; D gene: TRBD2; clone size: NA
CDR3 protein: CASSPLTGAQETQYF; CDR3 DNA: TGTGCCAGCTCACCCCTGACAGGGGCGCAAGAGACCCAGTACTTC; J gene: TRBJ2-5; V gene: TRBV18; D gene: TRBD1; clone size: NA
CDR3 protein: CSVEGGQGANSYGYTF; CDR3 DNA: TGCAGCGTTGAAGGTGGACAGGGCGCAAACTCCTATGGCTACACCTTC; J gene: TRBJ1-2; V gene: TRBV29-1; D gene: TRBD1; clone size: NA
CDR3 protein: CASSPDQNTEAFF; CDR3 DNA: TGTGCCAGCAGCCCGGATCAGAACACTGAAGCTTTCTTT; J gene: TRBJ1-1; V gene: TRBV7-9; D gene: NA; clone size: NA